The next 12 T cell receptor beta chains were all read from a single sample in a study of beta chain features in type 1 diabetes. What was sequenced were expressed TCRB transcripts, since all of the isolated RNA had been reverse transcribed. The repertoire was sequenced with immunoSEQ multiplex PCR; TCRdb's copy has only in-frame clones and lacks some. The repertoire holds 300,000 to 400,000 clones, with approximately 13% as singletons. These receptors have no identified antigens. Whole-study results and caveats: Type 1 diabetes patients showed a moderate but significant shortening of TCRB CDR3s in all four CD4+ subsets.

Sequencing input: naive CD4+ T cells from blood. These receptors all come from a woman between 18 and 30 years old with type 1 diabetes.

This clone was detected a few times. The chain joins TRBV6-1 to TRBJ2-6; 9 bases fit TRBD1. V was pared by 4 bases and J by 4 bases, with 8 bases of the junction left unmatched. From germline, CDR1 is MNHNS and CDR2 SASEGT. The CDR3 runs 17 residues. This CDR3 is CASSASQGADGANVLTF. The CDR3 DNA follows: TGTGCCAGCAGTGCCTCACAGGGGGCGGACGGGGCCAACGTCCTGACTTTC.

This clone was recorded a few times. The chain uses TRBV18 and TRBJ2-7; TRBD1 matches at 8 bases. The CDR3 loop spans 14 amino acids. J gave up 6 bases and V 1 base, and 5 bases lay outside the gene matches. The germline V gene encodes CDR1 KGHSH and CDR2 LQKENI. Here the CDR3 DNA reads TGTGCCAGCTCACCACGGCAGGGGGCAGGCGAGCAGTACTTC. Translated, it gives CASSPRQGAGEQYF. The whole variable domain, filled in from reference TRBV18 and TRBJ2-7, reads NAGVMQNPRHLVRRRGQEARLRCSPMKGHSHVYWYRQLPEEGLKFMVYLQKENIIDESGMPKERFSAEFPKEGPSILRIQQVVRGDSAAYFCASSPRQGAGEQYFGPGTRLTVT.

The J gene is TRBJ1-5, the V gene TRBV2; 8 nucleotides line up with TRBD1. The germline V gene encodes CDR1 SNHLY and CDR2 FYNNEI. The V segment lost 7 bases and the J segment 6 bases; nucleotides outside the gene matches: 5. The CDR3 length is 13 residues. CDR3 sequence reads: CASNGQGAQPQHF. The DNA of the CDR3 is TGTGCCAGCAACGGACAGGGTGCTCAGCCCCAGCATTTT.

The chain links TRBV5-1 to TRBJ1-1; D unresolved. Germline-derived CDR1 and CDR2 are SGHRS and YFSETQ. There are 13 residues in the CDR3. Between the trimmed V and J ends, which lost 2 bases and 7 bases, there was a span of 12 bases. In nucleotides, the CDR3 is TGCGCCAGCAGCTTCCCCCCCGGGGATGAAGCTTTCTTT. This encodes CASSFPPGDEAFF.

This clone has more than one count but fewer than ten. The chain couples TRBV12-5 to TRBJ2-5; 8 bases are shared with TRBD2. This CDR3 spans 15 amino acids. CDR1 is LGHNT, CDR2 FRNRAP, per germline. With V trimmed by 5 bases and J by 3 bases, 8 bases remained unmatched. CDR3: CASGPGGREEETQYF. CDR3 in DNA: TGTGCTAGTGGTCCCGGAGGGCGGGAGGAAGAGACCCAGTACTTC.

The CDR3 coding sequence is TGTGCCAGCAGCACCTACAGGGGGCAAGAGACCCAGTACTTC. Amino acids: CASSTYRGQETQYF. The chain is built from TRBV7-9 and TRBJ2-5; TRBD1 agrees at 8 bases. CDR3 size: 14 residues. The germline CDR1 and CDR2 sequences are SEHNR and FQNEAQ (reference sequence). After removal of 5 bases from V and 2 bases from J, the junction contained 4 bases not matched to a gene. The full variable domain, rest sourced from reference TRBV7-9 and TRBJ2-5, is DTGVSQNPRHKITKRGQNVTFRCDPISEHNRLYWYRQTLGQGPEFLTYFQNEAQLEKSRLLSDRFSAERPKGSFSTLEIQRTEQGDSAMYLCASSTYRGQETQYFGPGTRLLVL.

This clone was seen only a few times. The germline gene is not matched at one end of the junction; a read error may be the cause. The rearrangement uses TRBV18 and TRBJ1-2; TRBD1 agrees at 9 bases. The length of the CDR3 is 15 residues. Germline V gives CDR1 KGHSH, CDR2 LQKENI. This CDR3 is CASSPGTGSRYGHTF. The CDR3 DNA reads TGTGCCAGCTCACCAGGGACAGGGAGTCGGTATGGCCACACCTTC.

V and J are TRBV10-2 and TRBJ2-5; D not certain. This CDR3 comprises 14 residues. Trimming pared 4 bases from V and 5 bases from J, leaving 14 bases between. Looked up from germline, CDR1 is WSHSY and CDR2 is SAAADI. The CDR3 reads CASSATTGWETQYF. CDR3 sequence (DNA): TGCGCCAGCAGTGCGACCACCGGGTGGGAGACCCAGTACTTC.

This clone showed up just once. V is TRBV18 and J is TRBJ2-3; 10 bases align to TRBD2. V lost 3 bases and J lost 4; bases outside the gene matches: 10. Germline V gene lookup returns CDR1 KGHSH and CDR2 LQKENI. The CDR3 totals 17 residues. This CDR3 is CASSPLVGAGGPDTQYF. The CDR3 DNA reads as TGTGCCAGCTCACCCCTCGTGGGAGCGGGAGGGCCAGATACGCAGTATTTT.

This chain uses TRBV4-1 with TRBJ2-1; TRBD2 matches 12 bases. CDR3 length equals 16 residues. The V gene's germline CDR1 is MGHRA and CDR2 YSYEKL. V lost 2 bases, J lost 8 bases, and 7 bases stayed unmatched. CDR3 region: CASSQRLAGGGDEQFF. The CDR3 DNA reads TGCGCCAGCAGCCAAAGGCTAGCGGGAGGGGGGGATGAGCAGTTCTTC.

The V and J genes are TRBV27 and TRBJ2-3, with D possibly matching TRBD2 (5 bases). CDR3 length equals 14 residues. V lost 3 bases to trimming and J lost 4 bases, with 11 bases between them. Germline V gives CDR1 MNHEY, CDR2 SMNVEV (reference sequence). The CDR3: CASSFGLTSDTQYF. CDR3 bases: TGTGCCAGCAGTTTCGGACTGACGTCAGATACGCAGTATTTT.

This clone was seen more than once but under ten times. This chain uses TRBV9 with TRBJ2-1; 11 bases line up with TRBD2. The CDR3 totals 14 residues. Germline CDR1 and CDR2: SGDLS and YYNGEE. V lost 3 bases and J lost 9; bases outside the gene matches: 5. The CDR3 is CASSALAGGGEQFF. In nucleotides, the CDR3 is TGTGCCAGCAGCGCATTAGCGGGGGGGGGTGAGCAGTTCTTC.